The 15 T cell receptor beta chains listed next were all sequenced from one sample in a study of TIL therapy for anti-PD-1-resistant metastatic lung cancer. Specified time point: pre-treatment sample, taken before nivolumab and TIL therapy. Sequencing used immunoSEQ v3. Sequencing was performed with immunoSEQ multiplex PCR; in TCRdb, only in-frame clones are kept and a portion is missing. There are some 16,000 clones in the sample; 65% to 75% occur only once, and 35% to 45% lies in the top ten. The sample was blood, taken at baseline. The receptors derive from a person aged 30 to 80 with non-small cell lung cancer.

The CDR3 DNA reads as TGCGCCAGCAGCCAAGATACAGGCGTCTCTGGAAACACCATATATTTT. This encodes CASSQDTGVSGNTIYF. V usage is TRBV4-3 and J usage is TRBJ1-3; possibly TRBD1 for D (5 bases). Trimming took off 0 bases at V and 0 bases at J, with 9 bases between the two ends. Germline V gene lookup returns CDR1 LGHNA and CDR2 YSLEER. This CDR3 contains 16 residues.

The CDR3 sequence is CASSPQYSKHYEQYF. CDR3 nucleotide sequence: TGTGCCAGCAGCCCCCAATATTCTAAACACTACGAGCAGTACTTC. The chain employs TRBV7-2 and TRBJ2-7, with D unclear. The V end lost 5 bases, the J end lost 3 bases, and 17 bases lay between the germline ends. The CDR3 consists of 15 residues. Germline CDR1 SGHTA, CDR2 FQGNSA.

This clone occurred a few times. The chain carries TRBV5-1 and TRBJ2-2; 11 bases are a match to TRBD1. V lost 3 bases to trimming and J lost 3 bases; unmatched junction nucleotides: 1. Germline lookup yields CDR1 SGHRS and CDR2 YFSETQ. The CDR3 is 15 amino acids. CDR3 nucleotide sequence: TGCGCCAGCAGCTGGACAGGGGGCGACACCGGGGAGCTGTTTTTT. It yields the protein CASSWTGGDTGELFF.

The chain uses TRBV2 and TRBJ2-1; 8 nucleotides align to TRBD2. The CDR3 totals 18 residues. V lost 7 bases, J lost 0 bases, and 14 bases stayed unmatched. Germline V CDR1 and CDR2: SNHLY, FYNNEI. The CDR3 nucleotides are TGTGCCAGCACTATCCGGGGGGGGCCCAAAAACTCCTACAATGAGCAGTTCTTC. As protein: CASTIRGGPKNSYNEQFF.

This chain connects TRBV5-8 to TRBJ1-2; TRBD1 agrees at 7 bases. Germline loops: CDR1 SGHTS, CDR2 YDEGEE. The V and J ends lost 4 bases and 5 bases, in that order; junction bases with no gene match: 8. The CDR3 has 14 residues. The CDR3, as DNA: TGTGCCAGCAGCCCGAACGACAGGGTATATGGCTACACCTTC. Translated, it gives CASSPNDRVYGYTF. The full variable domain, rest sourced from reference TRBV5-8 and TRBJ1-2, is EAGVTQSPTHLIKTRGQQATLRCSPISGHTSVYWYQQALGLGLQFLLWYDEGEERNRGNFPPRFSGRQFPNYSSELNVNALELEDSALYLCASSPNDRVYGYTFGSGTRLTVV.

The chain combines TRBV5-1 with TRBJ2-5; the D is unclear. CDR1 and CDR2 from the germline V gene are SGHRS and YFSETQ. Trimming pared 2 bases from V and 5 bases from J, leaving 7 bases between. The CDR3 loop spans 12 amino acids. CDR3 DNA sequence: TGCGCCAGCAGCTTCCGCGAGGAGACCCAGTACTTC. This gives the protein CASSFREETQYF.

This clone has just a few counts. This sequence joins TRBV2 and TRBJ1-1; D not certain. This CDR3 is 13 amino acids long. Germline assignment: CDR1 SNHLY and CDR2 FYNNEI. The V gene lost 1 base and the J gene lost 7 bases, with 10 bases spanning the gap. CDR3 nucleotide sequence: TGTGCCAGCAGTGAAGTCAAGGGTATTGAAGCTTTCTTT. Its translation is CASSEVKGIEAFF.

With respect to this clone: The junction shows a germline mismatch at one end, possibly a read error. The chain carries TRBV28 and TRBJ1-6; tentative D call: TRBD1 (5 bases). CDR1 is MDHEN and CDR2 is SYDVKM in the germline V gene. This CDR3 comprises 14 residues. The chain's CDR3 is CDSSLDVKGSPLHF. The DNA for the CDR3 is TGTGACAGCAGCCTGGACGTGAAGGGGTCACCCCTCCACTTT.

The chain links TRBV10-1 to TRBJ2-7; 13 positions agree with TRBD2. The trim removed 4 bases at V and 6 bases at J, leaving 9 bases unmatched. Germline CDR1 is WNHNN and CDR2 is SYGVQD (reference sequence). CDR3 length: 16 residues. CDR3 coding DNA: TGCGCCAGCAGTGGGGGCTTCGGACTAGCGGGGGTCGAGCAGTACTTC. This encodes CASSGGFGLAGVEQYF.

The V call is TRBV29-1, the J call TRBJ1-1; D gene ambiguous. Trimming left V 6 bases short and J 2 bases short, with 13 bases between. The CDR3 spans 13 residues. Germline lookup yields CDR1 SQVTM and CDR2 ANQGSEA. The CDR3 here is CSVRKTANTEAFF. CDR3 nucleotides: TGCAGCGTCCGGAAAACGGCCAACACTGAAGCTTTCTTT. The entire variable domain, with the rest obtained from reference TRBV29-1 and TRBJ1-1, is as follows: SAVISQKPSRDICQRGTSLTIQCQVDSQVTMMFWYRQQPGQSLTLIATANQGSEATYESGFVIDKFPISRPNLTFSTLTVSNMSPEDSSIYLCSVRKTANTEAFFGQGTRLTVV.

V is TRBV5-4 and J is TRBJ2-1, with 8 nucleotides matching TRBD2. V lost 4 bases to trimming and J lost 4 bases; unmatched junction nucleotides: 10. The germline gives CDR1 SGHNT, CDR2 YYREEE (reference sequence). The CDR3 has 16 residues. CDR3 region: CASSETAGGSYNEQFF. Written as DNA, the CDR3 is TGTGCCAGCAGCGAGACGGCGGGAGGATCTTACAATGAGCAGTTCTTC.

The chain carries TRBV6-1 and TRBJ1-2; D gene uncertain. The germline gives CDR1 MNHNS, CDR2 SASEGT. The CDR3 totals 15 residues. The V gene lost 1 base and the J gene lost 5 bases, with 14 bases spanning the gap. CDR3 loop: CASSEDDGNGYGYTF. The CDR3 region has the DNA TGTGCCAGCAGTGAAGACGACGGTAACGGATATGGCTACACCTTC.

This chain uses TRBV5-4 with TRBJ2-7; 8 nucleotides agree with TRBD2. The CDR3 is 14 amino acids. The V gene end was trimmed by 3 bases and the J gene end by 4 bases; junction bases not matched to a gene: 6. Germline CDR1 reads SGHNT; CDR2 reads YYREEE (reference sequence). CDR3: CASSSRLASYEQYF. The CDR3 bases are TGTGCCAGCAGCTCCCGACTAGCGAGTTACGAGCAGTACTTC.

The rearrangement uses TRBV7-9 and TRBJ2-6; D unresolved. Trimming pared 5 bases from V and 2 bases from J, leaving 4 bases between. Germline loops: CDR1 SEHNR, CDR2 FQNEAQ (reference sequence). The CDR3 is 13 amino acids. The CDR3 DNA reads as TGTGCCAGCAGCAATGCTGGGGCCAACGTCCTGACTTTC. It codes for CASSNAGANVLTF. The full variable domain, its missing parts supplied by reference TRBV7-9 and TRBJ2-6, is DTGVSQNPRHKITKRGQNVTFRCDPISEHNRLYWYRQTLGQGPEFLTYFQNEAQLEKSRLLSDRFSAERPKGSFSTLEIQRTEQGDSAMYLCASSNAGANVLTFGAGSRLTVL.

The V and J genes are TRBV7-3 and TRBJ2-1; D perhaps matches TRBD2 (5 bases). This CDR3 is 15 amino acids long. Trimming stripped 2 bases from V and 8 bases from J, with 16 bases between. Germline assignment: CDR1 SGHTA and CDR2 FQGTGA. The CDR3 loop is CASSLQAGASDEQFF. The DNA for the CDR3 is TGTGCCAGCAGCTTACAGGCGGGTGCCTCCGATGAGCAGTTCTTC. The full variable domain, in which reference TRBV7-3 and TRBJ2-1 provide the parts outside the CDR3, is GAGVSQTPSNKVTEKGKYVELRCDPISGHTALYWYRQSLGQGPEFLIYFQGTGAADDSGLPNDRFFAVRPEGSVSTLKIQRTERGDSAVYLCASSLQAGASDEQFFGPGTRLTVL.